Below are 20 T cell receptor beta chains sequenced from a single sample in a study of T cells in Graves' hyperthyroidism and ophthalmopathy. Amplified TCR beta CDR3 regions derived from RNA transcripts. First-round RT-PCR targeting the TCR CDR3 was performed with the HTBI primer set. TCRdb passed the multiplex PCR reads through MiXCR, listing each CDR3 protein once. The sample holds over 450,000 distinct CDR3 sequences, over 13% seen once. The sample comprised blood. Receptor source: a woman aged 18-35 years with Graves' hyperthyroidism.

This clonotype was recorded many times. The chain joins TRBV27 to TRBJ2-3; 12 nucleotides match TRBD2. V dropped 8 bases and J dropped 3; count of bases not matched to a gene: 6. There are 15 residues in the CDR3. Germline CDR1 reads MNHEY; CDR2 reads SMNVEV (reference sequence). The CDR3 reads CASRLAGDGTDTQYF. The CDR3 coding sequence is TGTGCCAGCCGACTAGCGGGAGATGGGACAGATACGCAGTATTTT.

In its sample, this clonotype was seen many times. The chain links TRBV27 to TRBJ2-2; D unresolved. The CDR3 length is 12 residues. CDR1 is MNHEY, CDR2 SMNVEV, per germline (reference sequence). The V end lost 4 bases, the J end lost 5 bases, and 5 bases lay between the germline ends. For the CDR3, the DNA is TGTGCCAGCAGTTACCTTACCGGGGAGCTGTTTTTT. This translates into CASSYLTGELFF.

There are a few counts of this clonotype. The chain links TRBV5-1 to TRBJ2-7, with D perhaps matching TRBD1 or TRBD2 (6 bases each). The V and J ends lost 0 bases and 3 bases respectively, with 10 bases between them. CDR1 SGHRS and CDR2 YFSETQ come from the germline V gene. The length of the CDR3 is 14 residues. CDR3 protein: CASSLARGDYEQYF. In nucleotides, the CDR3 is TGCGCCAGCAGCTTGGCGAGGGGGGACTACGAGCAGTACTTC.

The chain recombines TRBV19 with TRBJ2-7, with TRBD1 identical over 7 bases. This CDR3 has 16 amino acids. Germline loops: CDR1 LNHDA, CDR2 SQIVND (reference sequence). J lost 5 bases, V lost 5 bases, and 15 bases had no gene match. The DNA of the CDR3 is TGTGCCAGTAGTCGCCCCCTGACAGGGAGTTCCCACGAGCAGTACTTC. Protein sequence: CASSRPLTGSSHEQYF.

The V gene is TRBV29-1, the J gene TRBJ2-5; 13 bases fit TRBD2. Germline CDR1 and CDR2: SQVTM and ANQGSEA. The CDR3 loop spans 19 amino acids. With 6 bases clipped from V and 2 bases from J, the junction kept 18 bases outside the gene matches. CDR3 DNA: TGCAGCGTCGCGGCCAGGAGGGGGACTAGCGGGACCCGGCAAGAGACCCAGTACTTC. As protein: CSVAARRGTSGTRQETQYF.

This clonotype was seen at least ten times. The chain joins TRBV11-1 to TRBJ1-2; possibly TRBD1 for D (5 bases). The CDR3 totals 15 residues. The ends were cut back, 0 bases at V and 4 bases at J, with 12 bases in the middle. Germline V gives CDR1 SGHAT, CDR2 FQDESV (reference sequence). The CDR3 nucleotides are TGTGCCAGCAGCTTAGCGACAGAACTTGGCTATGGCTACACCTTC. It yields the protein CASSLATELGYGYTF.

This clonotype was picked up many times. The chain has TRBV6-5 and TRBJ2-7, with D unresolved. Trimming removed 4 bases from V and 3 bases from J, with 10 bases in between. Germline CDR1 MNHEY, CDR2 SVGAGI. There are 13 residues in the CDR3. The CDR3 is CASSLAVLYEQYV. CDR3 nucleotide sequence: TGTGCCAGCAGTTTAGCAGTGCTCTACGAGCAGTACGTC.

This chain links TRBV6-1 with TRBJ2-2, with D possibly TRBD1 on 5 matching bases. Trimming cost V 11 bases and J 3 bases, with 22 bases left between them. This CDR3 comprises 16 residues. Germline V gives CDR1 MNHNS, CDR2 SASEGT. CDR3 in amino acids: CAGWGGLTADTGELFF. The CDR3 nucleotides are TGTGCCGGTTGGGGCGGCCTCACCGCGGACACCGGGGAGCTGTTTTTT.

The chain joins TRBV12-5 to TRBJ1-5; 7 bases agree with TRBD1. The length of the CDR3 is 15 residues. In germline, CDR1 is LGHNT, CDR2 FRNRAP. V shed 5 bases and J 1 base; nucleotides not matched to a gene: 5. The chain's CDR3 is CASGPGQPSNQPQHF. In nucleotides, the CDR3 is TGTGCTAGTGGTCCGGGACAGCCCAGCAATCAGCCCCAGCATTTT.

This clonotype has more than one count but fewer than ten. The genes are TRBV20-1 and TRBJ2-1; 8 bases are a match to TRBD2. The V gene's germline CDR1 is DFQATT and CDR2 SNEGSKA (reference sequence). V gave up 1 base and J gave up 3 bases; unmatched junction bases: 5. This CDR3 region has 15 residues. As DNA, the CDR3 is TGCAGTGCTAGAGGCACTAGCGGAAACTACAATGAGCAGTTCTTC. Translated: CSARGTSGNYNEQFF.

This clonotype was counted many times. The chain carries TRBV11-3 and TRBJ2-1; possibly TRBD1 or TRBD2 for D (5 bases each). CDR3 length: 14 residues. The germline V gene encodes CDR1 SGHNT and CDR2 YENEEA. Trimming left V 1 base short and J 7 bases short, with 11 bases between. The CDR3 protein is CASSLVGGRNEQFF. The CDR3 region has the DNA TGTGCCAGCAGCTTAGTTGGGGGAAGGAATGAGCAGTTCTTC. Combining the CDR3 with reference TRBV11-3 and TRBJ2-1 gives the whole variable domain EAGVVQSPRYKIIEKKQPVAFWCNPISGHNTLYWYLQNLGQGPELLIRYENEEAVDDSQLPKDRFSAERLKGVDSTLKIQPAELGDSAVYLCASSLVGGRNEQFFGPGTRLTVL.

This rearrangement joins TRBV13 to TRBJ1-3; TRBD1 matches at 9 bases. The length of the CDR3 is 16 residues. Germline V lookup: CDR1 PRHDT, CDR2 FYEKMQ (reference sequence). With V trimmed by 3 bases and J by 4 bases, 7 bases remained unmatched. For the CDR3, the DNA is TGTGCCAGCAGCTTTCTGGGACAGGGTCAAGGAAACACCATATATTTT. Protein sequence: CASSFLGQGQGNTIYF.

About this clonotype: It may be a read error: a sequence one base away is much more abundant. The J gene is TRBJ1-4, the V gene TRBV5-1; maybe TRBD1 (5 bases). Germline CDR1 is SGHRS and CDR2 is YFSETQ. The CDR3 extends over 15 amino acids. Trimming cost V 1 base and J 3 bases, with 10 bases left between them. DNA for the CDR3: TGCGCCAGCAGCTTGATCGGGACCTCTAATGAAAAACTGTTTTTT. It codes for CASSLIGTSNEKLFF.

At least ten counts were recorded for this clonotype. The chain carries TRBV12-3 or TRBV12-4 and TRBJ2-5; 10 bases fit TRBD2. V shed 5 bases and J 1 base; nucleotides not matched to a gene: 7. CDR3 length equals 16 residues. In DNA, the CDR3 is TGTGCCAGCAGTATTAGACTAGCGGGTTCCCAAGAGACCCAGTACTTC. As protein: CASSIRLAGSQETQYF.

This clonotype was recorded many times. The chain employs TRBV2 and TRBJ1-1; D might be TRBD1 (5 bases). The CDR3 covers 14 residues. CDR1 is SNHLY, CDR2 FYNNEI, per germline. Trimming took 4 bases from V and 6 from J, leaving 15 bases between them. CDR3 region: CASSVGTLGAEAFF. CDR3 DNA sequence: TGTGCCAGCAGTGTAGGGACCCTTGGGGCTGAAGCTTTCTTT. The variable domain in full, completed from reference TRBV2 and TRBJ1-1, reads EPEVTQTPSHQVTQMGQEVILRCVPISNHLYFYWYRQILGQKVEFLVSFYNNEISEKSEIFDDQFSVERPDGSNFTLKIRSTKLEDSAMYFCASSVGTLGAEAFFGQGTRLTVV.

This clonotype appeared many times. This chain joins TRBV3-1 and TRBJ2-7, with D possibly matching TRBD1 (6 bases). V lost 4 bases, J lost 4 bases, and 17 bases lay in between. Germline-derived CDR1 and CDR2 are LGHDT and YNNKEL (reference sequence). CDR3 size: 15 residues. In DNA, the CDR3 is TGTGCCAGCAGCCTCACCCGGGACACCATGTACGAGCAGTACTTC. It translates to CASSLTRDTMYEQYF.

About this clonotype: A much larger clone lies a single base off, so this may be a read error. V gene TRBV5-1 combines with J gene TRBJ2-1; tentative D call: TRBD1 (6 bases). From germline, CDR1 is SGHRS and CDR2 YFSETQ. This CDR3 is built from 16 residues. In DNA form, the CDR3 reads TGCGCCAGCGAACAGGGATTGGATGTCTCTTACAATGGGCAGTTCTTC. This translates into CASEQGLDVSYNGQFF.

This clonotype has just a few counts. The gene calls are TRBV6-5 and TRBJ2-1, with D possibly TRBD2 on 5 matching bases. The CDR3 has 15 residues. Germline V CDR1 and CDR2: MNHEY, SVGAGI. V lost 2 bases to trimming and J lost 1 base, with 9 bases between them. CDR3 DNA sequence: TGTGCCAGCAGTTACGGGAGCGGATCCTACAATGAGCAGTTCTTC. Translation: CASSYGSGSYNEQFF.

This clonotype was detected ten times or more. V gene TRBV12-3 or TRBV12-4 combines with J gene TRBJ2-3; D may be TRBD2 (8 bases). The CDR3 sequence is 14 residues long. Trimming took off 5 bases at V and 6 bases at J, with 15 bases between the two ends. The CDR3 here is CASSPREGADTQYF. The CDR3 nucleotides are TGTGCCAGCAGTCCCCGGGAGGGGGCGGATACGCAGTATTTT.

The chain is built from TRBV20-1 and TRBJ2-1; 9 bases fit TRBD1. The CDR3 runs 13 residues. CDR1 DFQATT and CDR2 SNEGSKA come from the germline V gene (reference sequence). The CDR3 nucleotides read TGCACCCCGGGACAGGGTGGCCACAATGAGCAGTTCTTC. Translation: CTPGQGGHNEQFF.